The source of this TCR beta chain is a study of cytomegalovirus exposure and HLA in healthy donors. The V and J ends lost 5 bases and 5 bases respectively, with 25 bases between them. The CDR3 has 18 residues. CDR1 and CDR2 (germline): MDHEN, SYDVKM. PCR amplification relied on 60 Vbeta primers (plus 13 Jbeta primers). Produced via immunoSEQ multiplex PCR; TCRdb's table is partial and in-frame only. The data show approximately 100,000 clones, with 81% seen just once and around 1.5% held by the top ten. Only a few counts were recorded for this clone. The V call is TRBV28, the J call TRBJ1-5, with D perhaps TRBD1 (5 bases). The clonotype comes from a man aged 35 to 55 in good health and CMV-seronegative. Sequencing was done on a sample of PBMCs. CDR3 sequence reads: CASSPDMGLGRRHQPQHF. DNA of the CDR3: TGTGCCAGCAGTCCCGATATGGGACTGGGAAGGAGGCATCAGCCCCAGCATTTT.